This T cell receptor (beta chain) was identified in a study of blood T cell repertoires in COVID-19. Turning to the study itself: Both acute and convalescent COVID-19 samples were obtained from the United States, Italy and Spain. PBMCs, B-cell-depleted T cells, or T cells were the source of the cDNA or gDNA that made up the material.

Cohort assignment relied on participant-reported clinical history. In Cohort 3, a recovered donor had either two negative PCRs, clearance, or symptom resolution. This CDR3 contains 14 residues. Germline CDR1 is SGHAT and CDR2 is FQNNGV. The V end lost 2 bases, the J end lost 5 bases, and 12 bases lay between the germline ends. Clones were sequenced by immunoSEQ multiplex PCR, and TCRdb holds only the in-frame ones, with some missing. The repertoire has hundreds of thousands of clones, about nine tenths of them found once; the top ten carry roughly 15%. This chain links TRBV11-2 with TRBJ1-1; D ambiguous. Sequences were obtained from PBMCs or T cells enriched from blood (not recorded which). The TCR originated in a man between 18 and 29 years old who had recovered from COVID-19. CDR3 loop: CASSLQVGGTEAFF. CDR3 nucleotide sequence: TGTGCCAGCAGCTTACAGGTCGGTGGGACTGAAGCTTTCTTT.